This entry lists 18 T cell receptor beta chains sequenced from one sample in a study of shared clonotypes between healthy human individuals. It was CD45RO-negative cells, positively selected for CCR7, that made up naive CD8 cells, with terminally differentiated effector memory CD45RA+ cells excluded. The table came from immunoSEQ multiplex PCR; TCRdb's copy has only in-frame clones and leaves some out. The sample includes about 2.2 million clones, 85% to 95% of them seen just once. Material: naive CD8+ T cells from PBMCs. The receptors come from a man aged 18 to 30 in good health. Some clones in this sample may be carry-over from other donors' samples.

The CDR3, as DNA: TGTGCCAGCAGTTCCAATCTACACCCCCGGGGCACAGATACGCAGTATTTT. The encoded protein is CASSSNLHPRGTDTQYF. The J gene is TRBJ2-3, the V gene TRBV27; D not certain. Germline CDR1 and CDR2: MNHEY and SMNVEV (reference sequence). The length of the CDR3 is 17 residues. V was pared by 4 bases and J by 1 base, with 18 bases between.

This rearrangement joins TRBV11-3 to TRBJ2-3; D may correspond to TRBD1 or TRBD2 (6 bases each). From germline, CDR1 is SGHNT and CDR2 YENEEA. This CDR3 comprises 13 residues. The V end was cut by 4 bases, the J end by 5 bases, with 10 bases between. CDR3: CASSSEGGDTQYF. CDR3 DNA sequence: TGTGCCAGCAGCTCCGAGGGGGGAGATACGCAGTATTTT.

The CDR3 loop is CASSLDSRYRTYEQYF. The CDR3 DNA reads TGTGCCAGCAGCTTAGATAGCAGGTACAGGACCTACGAGCAGTACTTC. This chain uses TRBV11-2 with TRBJ2-7; perhaps TRBD1 as D (5 bases). Germline CDR1 reads SGHAT; CDR2 reads FQNNGV. The length of the CDR3 is 16 residues. V was cut by 0 bases and J by 2 bases, with 14 bases left in between.

The chain recombines TRBV14 with TRBJ2-7; the D call may be TRBD1 or TRBD2 (6 bases each). Trimming pared 1 base from V and 4 bases from J, leaving 14 bases between. The CDR3 is 15 amino acids. The germline CDR1 and CDR2 sequences are SGHDN and FVKESK. The CDR3 reads CASSQGRGGWYEQYF. The CDR3 DNA reads as TGTGCCAGCAGCCAAGGAAGAGGGGGGTGGTACGAGCAGTACTTC. Filled out from reference TRBV14 and TRBJ2-7, the complete variable domain reads EAGVTQFPSHSVIEKGQTVTLRCDPISGHDNLYWYRRVMGKEIKFLLHFVKESKQDESGMPNNRFLAERTGGTYSTLKVQPAELEDSGVYFCASSQGRGGWYEQYFGPGTRLTVT.

The V and J genes are TRBV7-6 and TRBJ2-7, with 7 bases fitting TRBD2. The germline V gene has CDR1 SGHVS and CDR2 FNYEAQ. This CDR3 has 17 residues. Trimming removed 2 bases from V and 2 bases from J; junction bases left unmatched: 12. This chain's CDR3 is CASSLFKGGEGTYEQYF. CDR3 nucleotides: TGTGCCAGCAGCTTATTCAAGGGCGGGGAGGGCACCTACGAGCAGTACTTC.

The V call is TRBV30, the J call TRBJ2-7; TRBD1 matches at 9 bases. V shed 0 bases, J shed 0 bases, and the junction held 12 bases outside the gene matches. The CDR3 runs to 18 residues. CDR1 and CDR2 (germline): GTSNPN, SVGIG (reference sequence). CDR3 in amino acids: CAWSVRGTGIQISYEQYF. DNA of the CDR3: TGTGCCTGGAGTGTACGAGGGACAGGGATCCAAATCTCCTACGAGCAGTACTTC.

The chain joins TRBV27 to TRBJ2-1, with unresolved D. Trimming removed 8 bases from V and 9 bases from J, with 14 bases in between. The CDR3 is made up of 12 amino acids. The germline gives CDR1 MNHEY, CDR2 SMNVEV (reference sequence). CDR3 residues: CASASGVGEQFF. DNA for the CDR3: TGTGCCAGCGCGAGTGGGGTGGGTGAGCAGTTCTTC.

The gene calls are TRBV5-5 and TRBJ1-1; D unclear. CDR3 size: 13 residues. V was trimmed by 7 bases and J by 1 base, leaving 11 bases between them. CDR1 and CDR2 from the germline V gene are SGHKS and YYEKEE (reference sequence). The CDR3 DNA reads TGTGCCAGCTGTGGACTCCCGAACACTGAAGCTTTCTTT. Translation gives CASCGLPNTEAFF. The whole variable domain, remainder taken from reference TRBV5-5 and TRBJ1-1, is DAGVTQSPTHLIKTRGQQVTLRCSPISGHKSVSWYQQVLGQGPQFIFQYYEKEERGRGNFPDRFSARQFPNYSSELNVNALLLGDSALYLCASCGLPNTEAFFGQGTRLTVV.

This rearrangement joins TRBV7-9 to TRBJ2-7; possibly TRBD1 for D (5 bases). This CDR3 has 15 amino acids. The germline V gene encodes CDR1 SEHNR and CDR2 FQNEAQ (reference sequence). V gave up 5 bases and J gave up 6 bases, with 20 bases separating them. The CDR3 DNA follows: TGTGCCAGCAGCCGTCGGACATCTGAGACGGGCGAGCAGTACTTC. This sequence encodes CASSRRTSETGEQYF.

The chain employs TRBV5-1 and TRBJ1-2; a possible D gene is TRBD1 (5 bases). The CDR3 runs to 14 residues. Germline V gene sequence: CDR1 SGHRS, CDR2 YFSETQ. The germline V and J ends were trimmed by 5 bases and 4 bases, with 15 bases remaining between them. The CDR3 bases are TGCGCCAGCAGAGGGGAGGGTTTGAGCTATGGCTACACCTTC. Residues: CASRGEGLSYGYTF.

This clone is a singleton in its sample. The chain couples TRBV15 to TRBJ2-3, with 8 bases aligning to TRBD2. V lost 1 base to trimming and J lost 1 base; unmatched junction nucleotides: 4. This CDR3 is built from 16 residues. Germline assignment: CDR1 LNHNV and CDR2 YYDKDF (reference sequence). Written as DNA, the CDR3 is TGTGCCACCAGCAGAGTGGACGGGAGGGGCACAGATACGCAGTATTTT. As protein: CATSRVDGRGTDTQYF.

This sequence joins TRBV4-3 and TRBJ2-5; perhaps TRBD2 as D (5 bases). The V gene's germline CDR1 is LGHNA and CDR2 YSLEER. Between the trimmed V and J ends, which lost 4 bases and 2 bases, there was a span of 14 bases. This CDR3 region has 15 residues. CDR3 amino acids: CASSLDREYQETQYF. The CDR3 DNA sequence: TGCGCCAGCAGCCTAGACCGGGAATATCAAGAGACCCAGTACTTC.

J is TRBJ2-5 and V is TRBV30; weak D call: TRBD2 (5 bases). Germline loops: CDR1 GTSNPN, CDR2 SVGIG (reference sequence). This CDR3 comprises 12 residues. The ends were cut back, 0 bases at V and 5 bases at J, with 7 bases in the middle. The CDR3 region is CAWSVPGETQYF. CDR3 coding DNA: TGTGCCTGGAGTGTCCCGGGGGAGACCCAGTACTTC.

This rearrangement joins TRBV30 to TRBJ1-2, with 7 bases aligning to TRBD1. This CDR3 is built from 15 residues. V lost 4 bases, J lost 5 bases, and 13 bases stayed unmatched. CDR1 and CDR2 from the germline V gene are GTSNPN and SVGIG (reference sequence). Here the CDR3 DNA reads TGTGCCTGGAATAGACAGGGACAAGACGATTATGGCTACACCTTC. Translated, it gives CAWNRQGQDDYGYTF.

V usage is TRBV29-1 and J usage is TRBJ2-2; 13 bases fit TRBD2. Losses at the gene ends were 3 bases for V and 6 bases for J; bases not matched to a gene: 7. This CDR3 has 16 amino acids. Germline CDR1 is SQVTM and CDR2 is ANQGSEA. The CDR3 DNA follows: TGCAGCGTTGACTATGGACTAGCGGGAGTATCCGGGGAGCTGTTTTTT. Protein sequence: CSVDYGLAGVSGELFF.

CDR3 in DNA: TGTGCCACCAGCAGAATGACAGACAATCAGCCCCAGCATTTT. It translates to CATSRMTDNQPQHF. The chain joins TRBV15 to TRBJ1-5; possible D gene TRBD1, 5 bases. V was trimmed by 2 bases and J by 3 bases, leaving 8 bases between them. The CDR3 has 14 residues. Germline CDR1 reads LNHNV; CDR2 reads YYDKDF (reference sequence).

The rearrangement uses TRBV19 and TRBJ1-4, with D uncertain. V lost 8 bases and J lost 6, with 10 bases in between. Per the germline V gene, CDR1 is LNHDA and CDR2 is SQIVND (reference sequence). The CDR3 length is 12 residues. The CDR3 here is CASGRPDEKLFF. In DNA form, the CDR3 reads TGTGCCAGTGGCAGGCCGGATGAAAAACTGTTTTTT.

The V and J genes are TRBV28 and TRBJ1-1; TRBD1 aligns across 10 bases. Germline V CDR1 and CDR2: MDHEN, SYDVKM. V shed 2 bases and J 0 bases; nucleotides not matched to a gene: 9. There are 18 residues in the CDR3. The CDR3 loop reads CASSLRRDRGNLNTEAFF. CDR3 nucleotide sequence: TGTGCCAGCAGTTTAAGACGGGACAGGGGAAATTTGAACACTGAAGCTTTCTTT.